This T cell receptor (beta chain) was found in a study of blood T cell repertoires in COVID-19 (dated by TCRdb to the early 2020s). Turning to the overall study: The collaborator samples originated in the United States, Italy and Spain and spanned the acute and convalescent phases of COVID-19. The material from the prospective study consisted of cDNA or gDNA derived from T cells, B-cell-depleted T cells, or PBMCs. Deeply sampled blood TCRbeta repertoires from subjects exposed to, actively infected with, or recovered from COVID-19 were included in the dataset. The repertoires were released in a freely available public database intended as a resource for research on the immune response to SARS-CoV-2. The samples were drawn from two sources: the first 160 participants of the ongoing ImmuneRACE study, and approximately 1,300 subjects contributed by 6 global collaborators. Nearly every sample came with metadata listing a de-identified subject ID, COVID-19 status, age in years and sex. HLA class I and class II types, where available, came from metadata supplied by the sample provider rather than from assay-based typing.

Summary of the overall study and its limitations: How much clinical and demographic metadata was included differed by source and by participant, and the metadata was provided uncurated.

Sequences SEHNR (CDR1) and FQNEAQ (CDR2) are obtained from the germline V gene (reference sequence). V is cut back by 3 bases and J by 7 bases, with 14 bases in the junction unmatched. Taken from cysteine to phenylalanine, the CDR3 has 17 residues. Only the CDR3 region is kept as DNA, spanning 51 bases read in frame from base 1. Worth noting for this clone: Its antigen is unknown. Base qualities were left out, and no much larger clone turns up one base away.

TCRbeta CDR3 regions were amplified from genomic DNA by means of the immunoSEQ Assay, a bias-controlled multiplex PCR. The authors' analysis ran thus. The number of nucleated cells in each sample was estimated by amplification of reference gene primers within the assay. Sequence reads were collapsed and filtered to measure the absolute abundance of every unique TCRbeta CDR3 rearrangement. For each sample, productive Simpson clonality was calculated by taking the square root of Simpson's diversity index across productive rearrangements. This is the immuneACCESS table as TCRdb keeps it, with only in-frame sequences that have V and J called. A part of the clones is gone; compared with another copy, unresolved V genes explain less than half, and the rest is unexplained. V, J and clone size reflect that table, while D and trimming were determined from the DNA. Recorded for this sample are about 250,000 clones; more than 75% of them occurred a single time. The biggest ten clones account for 1.5% to 2% of the sample.

A second Seattle source provided samples from volunteer blood donors who had recovered from COVID-19. Each collaborating institution followed its own protocols to collect whole blood in K2EDTA tubes. For TCRbeta analysis, collaborators shipped samples in one of three forms: frozen whole blood, isolated PBMCs, or DNA extracted from either of those sample types. In this chain, TRBV7-9 is recombined with TRBJ1-2; 10 central nucleotides agree with TRBD1. The material sequenced was peripheral blood. The sequence was collected from a woman aged 55-69 years who had recovered from COVID-19. The CDR3 here reads CASSFSRPPGQGFGYTF. The DNA sequence reads TGTGCCAGCAGCTTCTCCAGACCACCGGGACAGGGGTTTGGCTACACCTTC.